The sequence of this T cell receptor beta chain was determined in a study of vaccination effects on CD4 cells after COVID-19. Between the trimmed V and J ends, which lost 2 bases and 7 bases, there was a span of 9 bases. CDR3 length: 13 amino acids. Notes on this clone: The antigen remains unidentified.

CD4+ T cells specific for antigen were expanded with viral peptide pools by the ViraFEST assay before sequencing. Cultured cells yielded isolated CD4+ T cells after approximately nine days. Vaccinated participants had no history of SARS-CoV-2 infection and tested negative for nucleocapsid antibodies. Some clones are missing from TCRdb's copy, which holds only in-frame ones; the method was immunoSEQ multiplex PCR. The sample has nearly 35,000 clones, around four fifths seen once. The gene calls are TRBV23-1 and TRBJ2-1; D possibly corresponds to TRBD1 (6 bases). TRBV23-1 is labeled an ORF, and its function is uncertain. The source material was CD4+ T cells from PBMCs cultured with HCoV-OC43 spike peptides, sampled before COVID-19 vaccination. Noted subset: HCoV-OC43 spike overlapping peptide pool stimulation. The receptor comes from a human donor who received a COVID-19 vaccine. CDR3 DNA sequence: TGCGCCAGCAGTCAAGAGGGGGAGAATGAGCAGTTCTTC. Protein product: CASSQEGENEQFF.